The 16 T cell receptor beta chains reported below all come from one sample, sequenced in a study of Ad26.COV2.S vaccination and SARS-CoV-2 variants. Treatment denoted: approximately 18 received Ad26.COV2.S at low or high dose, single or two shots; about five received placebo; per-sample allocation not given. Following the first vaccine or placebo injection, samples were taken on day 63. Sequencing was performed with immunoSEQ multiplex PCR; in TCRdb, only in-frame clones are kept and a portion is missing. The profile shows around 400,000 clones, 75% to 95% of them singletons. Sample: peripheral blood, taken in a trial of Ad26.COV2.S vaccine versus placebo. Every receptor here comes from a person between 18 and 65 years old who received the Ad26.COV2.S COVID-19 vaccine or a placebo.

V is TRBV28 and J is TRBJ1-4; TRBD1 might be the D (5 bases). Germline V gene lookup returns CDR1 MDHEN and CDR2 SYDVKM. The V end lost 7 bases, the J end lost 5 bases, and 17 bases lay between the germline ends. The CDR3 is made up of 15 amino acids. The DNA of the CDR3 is TGTGCCAGCAATTCTCCGGGACGGCCCAATGAAAAACTGTTTTTT. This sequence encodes CASNSPGRPNEKLFF.

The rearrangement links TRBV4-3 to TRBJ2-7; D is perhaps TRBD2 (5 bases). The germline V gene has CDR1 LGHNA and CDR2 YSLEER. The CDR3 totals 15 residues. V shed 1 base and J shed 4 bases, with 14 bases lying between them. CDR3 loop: CASSQGGGGGYEQYF. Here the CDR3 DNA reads TGCGCCAGCAGCCAAGGTGGCGGAGGTGGGTACGAGCAGTACTTC.

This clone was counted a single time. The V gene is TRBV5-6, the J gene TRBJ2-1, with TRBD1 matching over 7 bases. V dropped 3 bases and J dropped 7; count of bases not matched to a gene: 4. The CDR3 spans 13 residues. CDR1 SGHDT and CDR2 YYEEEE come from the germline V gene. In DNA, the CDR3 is TGTGCCAGCAGCTGGGGGACAGTTAATGAGCAGTTCTTC. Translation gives CASSWGTVNEQFF.

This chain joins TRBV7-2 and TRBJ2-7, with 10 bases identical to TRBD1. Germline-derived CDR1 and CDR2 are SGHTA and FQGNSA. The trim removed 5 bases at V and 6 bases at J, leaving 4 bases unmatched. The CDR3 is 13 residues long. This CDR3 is CASSKGQGLEQYF. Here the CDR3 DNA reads TGTGCCAGCAGCAAGGGACAGGGGCTCGAGCAGTACTTC.

The CDR3 is CASSLGRNTGELFF. In nucleotides, the CDR3 is TGTGCCAGCAGCTTAGGAAGGAACACCGGGGAGCTGTTTTTT. The chain carries TRBV7-9 and TRBJ2-2; D not certain. Trimming cost V 1 base and J 1 base, with 4 bases left between them. Per the germline V gene, CDR1 is SEHNR and CDR2 is FQNEAQ (reference sequence). The CDR3 loop spans 14 amino acids. Using reference TRBV7-9 and TRBJ2-2 for the parts outside the CDR3, the full variable domain is DTGVSQNPRHKITKRGQNVTFRCDPISEHNRLYWYRQTLGQGPEFLTYFQNEAQLEKSRLLSDRFSAERPKGSFSTLEIQRTEQGDSAMYLCASSLGRNTGELFFGEGSRLTVL.

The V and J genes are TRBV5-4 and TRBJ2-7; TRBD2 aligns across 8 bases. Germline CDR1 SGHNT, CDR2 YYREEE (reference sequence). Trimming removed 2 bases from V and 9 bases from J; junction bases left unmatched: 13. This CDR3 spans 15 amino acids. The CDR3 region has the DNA TGTGCCAGCAGCTTCGGGGGGGACCCCTCTACTGGGCAGTACTTC. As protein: CASSFGGDPSTGQYF.

CDR3 DNA: TGTGCCAGCAGCTCCATGGACAGGGGGCAAAATGAGCAGTTCTTC. Amino acids: CASSSMDRGQNEQFF. The rearrangement uses TRBV7-6 and TRBJ2-1; 11 bases align to TRBD1. Germline-derived CDR1 and CDR2 are SGHVS and FNYEAQ. This CDR3 region has 15 residues. Trimming cost V 4 bases and J 7 bases; bases outside gene matches: 6. Combining the CDR3 with reference TRBV7-6 and TRBJ2-1 gives the whole variable domain GAGVSQSPRYKVTKRGQDVALRCDPISGHVSLYWYRQALGQGPEFLTYFNYEAQQDKSGLPNDRFSAERPEGSISTLTIQRTEQRDSAMYRCASSSMDRGQNEQFFGPGTRLTVL.

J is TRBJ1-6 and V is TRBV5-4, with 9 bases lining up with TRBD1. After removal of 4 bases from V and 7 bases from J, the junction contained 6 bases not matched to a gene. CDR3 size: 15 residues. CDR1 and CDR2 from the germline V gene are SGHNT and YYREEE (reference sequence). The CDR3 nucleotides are TGTGCCAGCAGCCTGAGGGGACAGGGAAATTCACCCCTCCACTTT. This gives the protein CASSLRGQGNSPLHF.

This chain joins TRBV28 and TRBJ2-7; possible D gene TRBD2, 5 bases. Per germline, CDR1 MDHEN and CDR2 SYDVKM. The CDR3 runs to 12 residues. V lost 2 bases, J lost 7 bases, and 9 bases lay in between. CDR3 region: CASSLPGFEQYF. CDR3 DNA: TGTGCCAGCAGTTTACCGGGATTTGAGCAGTACTTC.

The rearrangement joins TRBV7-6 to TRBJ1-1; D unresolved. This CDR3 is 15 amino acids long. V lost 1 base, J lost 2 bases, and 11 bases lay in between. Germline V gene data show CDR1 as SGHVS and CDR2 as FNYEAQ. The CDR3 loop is CASSLGFPGNTEAFF. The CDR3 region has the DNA TGTGCCAGCAGCTTAGGGTTCCCCGGAAACACTGAAGCTTTCTTT.

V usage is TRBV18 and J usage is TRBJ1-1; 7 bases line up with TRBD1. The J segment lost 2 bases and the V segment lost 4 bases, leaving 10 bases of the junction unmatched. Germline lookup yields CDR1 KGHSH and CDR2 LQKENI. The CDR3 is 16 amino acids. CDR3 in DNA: TGTGCCAGCTCACTTTCTAGGGGGACAGCCAACACTGAAGCTTTCTTT. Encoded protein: CASSLSRGTANTEAFF.

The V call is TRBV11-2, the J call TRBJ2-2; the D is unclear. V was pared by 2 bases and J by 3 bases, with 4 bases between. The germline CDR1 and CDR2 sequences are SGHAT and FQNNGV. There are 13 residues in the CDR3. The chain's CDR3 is CASSLLHTGELFF. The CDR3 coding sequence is TGTGCCAGCAGCTTATTGCACACCGGGGAGCTGTTTTTT.

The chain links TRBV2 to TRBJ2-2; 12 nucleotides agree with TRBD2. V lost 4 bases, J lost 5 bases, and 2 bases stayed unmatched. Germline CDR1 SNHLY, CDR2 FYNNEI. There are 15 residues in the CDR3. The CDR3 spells CASSGTSGATGELFF. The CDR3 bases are TGTGCCAGCAGTGGGACTAGCGGGGCGACCGGGGAGCTGTTTTTT.

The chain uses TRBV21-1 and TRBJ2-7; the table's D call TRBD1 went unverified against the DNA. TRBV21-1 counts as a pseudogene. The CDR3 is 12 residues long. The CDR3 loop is CASSKGGPEQYF. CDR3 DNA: TGTGCCAGCAGCAAGGGTGGGCCGGAACAGTACTTC.

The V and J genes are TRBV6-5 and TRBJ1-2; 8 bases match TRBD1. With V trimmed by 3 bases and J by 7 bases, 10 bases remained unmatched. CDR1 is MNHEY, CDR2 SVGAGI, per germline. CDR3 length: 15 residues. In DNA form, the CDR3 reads TGTGCCAGCAGTTATGGTCCAGGGGGCTGGAGTGGCTACACCTTC. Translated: CASSYGPGGWSGYTF.

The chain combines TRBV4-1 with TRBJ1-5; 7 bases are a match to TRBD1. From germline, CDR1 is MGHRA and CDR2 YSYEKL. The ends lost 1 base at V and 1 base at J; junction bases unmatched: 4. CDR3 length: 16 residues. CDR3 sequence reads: CASSQVRDRSNQPQHF. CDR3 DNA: TGCGCCAGCAGCCAAGTAAGGGACAGAAGCAATCAGCCCCAGCATTTT.